This entry features one T cell receptor (beta chain) sequence. Its antigen is still unknown. Each CDR3 protein is one row after TCRdb ran MiXCR on the reads. This table holds around 800,000 distinct CDR3 sequences, approximately 29% found once. The data were taken from a study of T cell repertoires in cytomegalovirus infection. Across the whole study: Matching HLA type and CMV infection were both indicated by public TCR beta signatures.

The CDR3 has 15 residues. CDR1 and CDR2 (germline): KGHDR, SFDVKD. V gave up 3 bases and J gave up 0 bases, with 9 bases separating them. Study findings and constraints: Dominating the ex vivo response were HLA-C-restricted CMV-specific TCR beta clonotypes.

This chain uses TRBV24-1 with TRBJ2-3; no definite D call. The input for sequencing was cultured CD8+ T cells from PBMCs, taken from culture after CMV antigen stimulation. The origin of this receptor is a human donor in good health (CMV status not recorded). Some clones in this sample may be carry-over from other donors' samples. CDR3 DNA: TGTGCCACCAGTGATAACTACGGAAGCACAGATACGCAGTATTTT. Translated: CATSDNYGSTDTQYF.